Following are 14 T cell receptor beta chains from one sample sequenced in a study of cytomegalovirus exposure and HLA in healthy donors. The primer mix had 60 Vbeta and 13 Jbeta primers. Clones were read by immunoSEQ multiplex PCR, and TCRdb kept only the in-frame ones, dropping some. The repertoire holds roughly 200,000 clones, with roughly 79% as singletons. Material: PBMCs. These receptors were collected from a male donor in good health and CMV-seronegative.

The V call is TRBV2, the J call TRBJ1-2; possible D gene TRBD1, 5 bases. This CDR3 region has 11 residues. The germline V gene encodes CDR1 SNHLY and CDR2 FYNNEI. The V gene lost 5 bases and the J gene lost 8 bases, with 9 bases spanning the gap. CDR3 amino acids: CASSWSGGYTF. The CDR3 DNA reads TGTGCCAGCAGTTGGTCAGGGGGCTACACCTTC.

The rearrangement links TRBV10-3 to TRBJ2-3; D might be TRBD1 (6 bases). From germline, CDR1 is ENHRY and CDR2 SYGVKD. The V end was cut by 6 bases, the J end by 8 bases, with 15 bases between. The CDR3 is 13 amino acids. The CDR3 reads CAIRGASEGTQYF. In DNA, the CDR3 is TGTGCCATCAGGGGGGCCTCCGAGGGTACGCAGTATTTT.

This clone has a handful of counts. CDR3 bases: TGTGCCAGCAGTCTCGGCGGGGGGGATGGAGCTTTCTTT. This codes for CASSLGGGDGAFF. The V and J genes are TRBV6-1 and TRBJ1-1; possibly TRBD1 for D (5 bases). The CDR3 sequence is 13 residues long. V dropped 5 bases and J dropped 10 bases, with 17 bases sitting between them. Looked up from germline, CDR1 is MNHNS and CDR2 is SASEGT.

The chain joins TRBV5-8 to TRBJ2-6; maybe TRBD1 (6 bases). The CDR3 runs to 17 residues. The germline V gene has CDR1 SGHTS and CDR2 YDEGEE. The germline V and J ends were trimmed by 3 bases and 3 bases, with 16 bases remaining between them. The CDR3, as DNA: TGTGCCAGCAGCTCCCTCAGGGGTGTAGGTGGGGCCAACGTCCTGACTTTC. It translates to CASSSLRGVGGANVLTF.

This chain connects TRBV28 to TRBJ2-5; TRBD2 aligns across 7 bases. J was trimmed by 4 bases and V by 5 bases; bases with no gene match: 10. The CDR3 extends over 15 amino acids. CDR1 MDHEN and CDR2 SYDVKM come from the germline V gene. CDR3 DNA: TGTGCCAGCAGTCTCTTGGGGGAGGGCGGAGAGACCCAGTACTTC. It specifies CASSLLGEGGETQYF.

The CDR3 DNA follows: TGCGCCAGCAGTCCGACAGGGAAATTATACACCATATATTTT. Translation gives CASSPTGKLYTIYF. This chain joins TRBV10-2 and TRBJ1-3, with 7 bases aligning to TRBD1. Germline CDR1 WSHSY, CDR2 SAAADI. The V gene end was trimmed by 5 bases and the J gene end by 8 bases; junction bases not matched to a gene: 9. The CDR3 loop spans 14 amino acids.

The DNA for the CDR3 is TGTGCCAGCAGTCGAAGGACAATAGGATCTGGAAACACCATATATTTT. It is translated as CASSRRTIGSGNTIYF. This chain links TRBV6-6 with TRBJ1-3; possibly TRBD1 for D (5 bases). The length of the CDR3 is 16 residues. Germline values: CDR1 MNHNY, CDR2 SVGAGI (reference sequence). V was cut by 5 bases and J by 1 base, with 15 bases left in between.

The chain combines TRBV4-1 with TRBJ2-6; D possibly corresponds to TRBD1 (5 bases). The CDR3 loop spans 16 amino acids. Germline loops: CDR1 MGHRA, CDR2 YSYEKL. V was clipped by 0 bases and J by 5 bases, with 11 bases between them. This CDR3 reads CASSQEVRAWANVLTF. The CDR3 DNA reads TGCGCCAGCAGCCAAGAAGTCAGGGCGTGGGCCAACGTCCTGACTTTC.

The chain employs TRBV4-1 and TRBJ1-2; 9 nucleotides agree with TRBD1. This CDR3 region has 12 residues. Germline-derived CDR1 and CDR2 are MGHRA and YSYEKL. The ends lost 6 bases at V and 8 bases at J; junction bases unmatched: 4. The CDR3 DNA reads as TGCGCCAGCAGGGCAGGGACAGGGGGCTACACCTTC. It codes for CASRAGTGGYTF.

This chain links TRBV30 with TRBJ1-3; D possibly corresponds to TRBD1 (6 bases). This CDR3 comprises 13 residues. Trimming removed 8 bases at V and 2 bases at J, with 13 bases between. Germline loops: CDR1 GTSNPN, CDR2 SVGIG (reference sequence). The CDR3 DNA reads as TGTGCCCGTGGAGGGGGGGCTGGAAACACCATATATTTT. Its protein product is CARGGGAGNTIYF.

The CDR3 DNA reads TGTGCCAGCAGTTTATCGGGGGGCCGCGGAGATACGCAGTATTTT. Translating it yields CASSLSGGRGDTQYF. The J gene is TRBJ2-3, the V gene TRBV28, with TRBD2 as a possible D gene (7 bases). Trimming removed 1 base at V and 5 bases at J, with 13 bases between. Per the germline V gene, CDR1 is MDHEN and CDR2 is SYDVKM. The CDR3 totals 15 residues.

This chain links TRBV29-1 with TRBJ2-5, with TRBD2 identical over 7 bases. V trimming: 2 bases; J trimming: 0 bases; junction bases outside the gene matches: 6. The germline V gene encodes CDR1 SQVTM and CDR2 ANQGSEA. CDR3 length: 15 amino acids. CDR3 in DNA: TGCAGCGTTGAACCGGGCGGGGGTAACCAAGAGACCCAGTACTTC. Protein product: CSVEPGGGNQETQYF.

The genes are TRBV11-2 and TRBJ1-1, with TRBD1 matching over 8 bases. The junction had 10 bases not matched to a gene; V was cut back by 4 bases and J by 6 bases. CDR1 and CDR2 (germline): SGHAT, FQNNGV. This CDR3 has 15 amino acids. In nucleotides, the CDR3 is TGTGCCAGCAGCTCCTTGCGGGACAGGCACGCTGAAGCTTTCTTT. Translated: CASSSLRDRHAEAFF.

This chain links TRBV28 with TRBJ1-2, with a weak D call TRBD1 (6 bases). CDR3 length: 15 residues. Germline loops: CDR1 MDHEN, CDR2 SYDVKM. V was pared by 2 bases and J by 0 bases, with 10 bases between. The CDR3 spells CASSLHPGANYGYTF. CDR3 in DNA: TGTGCCAGCAGTTTACATCCAGGGGCTAACTATGGCTACACCTTC.